This entry features one T cell receptor beta chain sequence. Its antigen target is currently unknown. One base away there is no much larger clone; base qualities are not given. Counted from cysteine to phenylalanine, this CDR3 has 17 amino acids. Only CDR3 DNA is held: 51 bases, read in frame from base 1. A distance of 11 bases separates the germline ends of V and J, which lose 1 base and 0 bases respectively. The germline V gene yields SGHRS for CDR1 and YFSETQ for CDR2. The data were taken from a study of shared clonotypes between healthy human individuals (dated by TCRdb to about 2020). Regarding the complete study: The cohort comprised a couple of women and a few men aged 18 to 49 years. Different laboratories and diverse techniques were used to prepare libraries and sequence TCR repertoires, to increase sequencing depth and limit assay-specific biases. Each donor's leukapheresis produced roughly between roughly 0.94 and 9.5 billion PBMCs. To estimate repertoire size and how much clonotypes are shared between individuals, the study performed deep sequencing of blood TCR repertoires from roughly five healthy adults. For each donor, three plates each were used for CD4 naive and CD4 memory, two plates were used for CD8 naive, and one plate was used for CD8 memory. What the authors observed across the whole study: The small number of donors limited the genetic and exposure-history diversity represented. Based on pairwise subsampling, the degree of clonotype sharing among donors was expected to be affected by sequencing depth. Estimated clonotype richness was generally larger for naive than for memory subsets. Rarefaction of sorted-subset datasets indicated incomplete sequencing despite the large sequencing depth. Across a handful of donors, approximately 5% of naive CD4, roughly 3.8% of naive CD8, around 2.1% of memory CD4, and approximately 0.4% of memory CD8 clonotypes were shared. Sampling was restricted to blood, and TCR repertoires in tissue are likely to differ from TCR repertoires in blood. Compared with non-shared clonotypes, the clonotypes found in all four sorted-subset donors had higher generation probabilities.

TCR CDR3 regions were amplified from genomic DNA by multiplex PCR using the deep immunoSEQ assay. Extracted genomic DNA from each cell subset was distributed evenly across all wells of several immunoSEQ 96-well plates, and each plate was treated as a replicate. Each replicate PCR for sorted subsets received approximately 220 ng genomic DNA, equal to around 32,000 T cell genomes. The purified libraries were quantified using a Qubit 3.0 fluorometer, sized with a Bioanalyzer 2100, and then quantified again using the KAPA Library Quantification kit. A separate single-read 150-cycle Illumina NextSeq 550 flow cell was used to sequence each immunoSEQ 96-well plate. As for the authors' bioinformatics: Because the immunoSEQ output included only junctional sequences and no quality scores, the filtering could not be the same as the filtering used for full-length reads. To assign V/J genes and CDR3, sequences were annotated against IMGT germline references using PyIR, a Python wrapper for IgBLAST v1.9. Reads with weak V/J assignments (E-value above 1e-6), missing CDR3, stop codons, out-of-frame junctions, or ambiguous translated residues were removed. V3J clonotypes were defined as sequences sharing the same inferred V gene, J gene, and CDR3 amino acid sequence. The percentage overlap between two repertoires was calculated by dividing the number of shared unique clonotypes by the size of the smaller repertoire. Richness of each repertoire was evaluated using RTK rarefaction, the Chao1 estimator, and Recon v2.1 estimates of unobserved clonotypes. Generation probabilities were computed with OLGA for all TCRbeta clonotypes obtained by the gDNA method from several donors. TCRdb carries this immuneACCESS record with in-frame sequences only. Its versions omit some clonotypes, under half of them owing to an unresolved V gene in the studies checked, with the rest unexplained. V and J calls plus clone size are reproduced from that table; the DNA served to infer D and trimming. This sample comprises about 1.1 million clones, around three quarters of them detected only once. Jointly, the top ten make up over 0.8% of the sample.

The donors were healthy, HIV-negative adults who had no recently reported acute infections or vaccinations. All donors were Caucasian adults living in Nashville, Tennessee, USA. CD4+ T cells were enriched by magnetic negative selection; naive cells were then positively selected on CD45RA, and the negative fraction formed the memory subset. Blood was collected by leukapheresis, and PBMCs were isolated by Ficoll-Histopaque density gradient centrifugation and then cryopreserved in liquid nitrogen vapor phase. Analytical flow cytometry was used to check the purity and quantity of every magnetically sorted T cell population. Genomic DNA was isolated from each sorted fraction and quantified by UV absorbance on a Nanodrop 2000c.

The chain couples TRBV5-1 to TRBJ2-6, with no reliable assignment of the D segment. The receptor comes from a man younger than 35 in good health. Some clones in this sample may be carry-over from other donors' samples. Material: memory CD4+ T cells from PBMCs. In light of the paper, this sample's cell subset or site label describes: CD45RA-negative fraction. CDR3 sequence: CASSLRSPASGANVLTF. In nucleotide form, the sequence is TGCGCCAGCAGCTTGCGATCCCCTGCCTCTGGGGCCAACGTCCTGACTTTC.